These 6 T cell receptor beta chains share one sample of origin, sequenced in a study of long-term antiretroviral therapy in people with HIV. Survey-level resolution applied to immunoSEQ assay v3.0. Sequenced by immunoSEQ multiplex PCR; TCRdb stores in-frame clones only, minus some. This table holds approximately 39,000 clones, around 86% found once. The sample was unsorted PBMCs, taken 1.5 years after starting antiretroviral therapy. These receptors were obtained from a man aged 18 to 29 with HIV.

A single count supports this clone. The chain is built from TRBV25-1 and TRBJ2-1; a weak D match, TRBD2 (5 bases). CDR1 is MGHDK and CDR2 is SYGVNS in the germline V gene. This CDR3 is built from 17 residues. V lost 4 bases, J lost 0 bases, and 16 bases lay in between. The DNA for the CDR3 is TGTGCCAGCAGTGGCGGAGGAGCGAGAAGCTCCTACAATGAGCAGTTCTTC. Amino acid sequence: CASSGGGARSSYNEQFF.

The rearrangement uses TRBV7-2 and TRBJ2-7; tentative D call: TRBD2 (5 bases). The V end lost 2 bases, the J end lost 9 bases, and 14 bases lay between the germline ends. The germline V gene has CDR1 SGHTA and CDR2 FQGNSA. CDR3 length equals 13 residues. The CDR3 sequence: CASSLIKAGGQYF. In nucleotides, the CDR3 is TGTGCCAGCAGCTTAATAAAGGCCGGAGGGCAGTACTTC.

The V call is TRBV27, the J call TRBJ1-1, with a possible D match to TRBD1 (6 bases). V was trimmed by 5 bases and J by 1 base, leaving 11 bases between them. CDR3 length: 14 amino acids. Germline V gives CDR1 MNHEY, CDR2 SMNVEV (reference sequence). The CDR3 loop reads CASSTLRGNTEAFF. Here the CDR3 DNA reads TGTGCCAGCAGTACCCTCAGGGGGAACACTGAAGCTTTCTTT.

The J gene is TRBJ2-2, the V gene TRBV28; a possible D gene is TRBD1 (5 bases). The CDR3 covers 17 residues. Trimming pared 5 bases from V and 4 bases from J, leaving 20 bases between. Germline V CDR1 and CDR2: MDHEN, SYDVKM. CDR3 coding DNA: TGTGCCAGCAGTCCAAGGGCCCCAGGGTTATTCACCGGGGAGCTGTTTTTT. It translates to CASSPRAPGLFTGELFF.

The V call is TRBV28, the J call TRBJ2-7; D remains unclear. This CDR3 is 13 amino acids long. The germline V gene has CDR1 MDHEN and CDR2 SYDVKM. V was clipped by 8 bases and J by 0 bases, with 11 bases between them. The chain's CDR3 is CASVGGSSYEQYF. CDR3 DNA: TGTGCCAGCGTAGGCGGAAGCTCCTACGAGCAGTACTTC.

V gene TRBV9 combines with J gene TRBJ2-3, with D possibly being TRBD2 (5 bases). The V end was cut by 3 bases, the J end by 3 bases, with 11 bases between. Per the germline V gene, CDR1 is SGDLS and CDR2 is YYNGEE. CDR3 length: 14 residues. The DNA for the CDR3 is TGTGCCAGCAGCGCCAGGACTGATACAGATACGCAGTATTTT. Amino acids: CASSARTDTDTQYF. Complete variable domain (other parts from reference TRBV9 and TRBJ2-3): DSGVTQTPKHLITATGQRVTLRCSPRSGDLSVYWYQQSLDQGLQFLIQYYNGEERAKGNILERFSAQQFPDLHSELNLSSLELGDSALYFCASSARTDTDTQYFGPGTRLTVL.